In its sample, the clone carrying this T cell receptor (beta chain) was seen a few times. Its target is not known. The data are from a study of beta chain features in type 1 diabetes. Overall study findings and caveats: It was among patients, rather than healthy donors, that naive, central memory and Treg TCRB repertoires appeared more similar. TCRB CDR3 length was moderately but significantly reduced in all four CD4+ subsets of Type 1 diabetes patients. Individuals with type 1 diabetes displayed fewer insertions and more deletions at VDJ junctions.

The authors took one heparinised blood draw, averaging about 120 mL, from each donor. TCRB transcripts that were expressed got sequenced, as all of the isolated RNA had been reverse transcribed. Clones were read by immunoSEQ multiplex PCR, and TCRdb kept only the in-frame ones, dropping some. The table includes 250,000 to 300,000 clones, about 24% detected once. The CDR3 extends over 14 amino acids. CDR1 is SGHRS and CDR2 is YFSETQ in the germline V gene. Trimming removed 3 bases from V and 6 bases from J; junction bases left unmatched: 5. Sequences were obtained from naive CD4+ T cells from blood. The chain carries TRBV5-1 and TRBJ2-7, with 11 positions matching TRBD2. The clonotype originates from a woman aged 30 to 39 with type 1 diabetes. CDR3 bases: TGCGCCAGCAGCTCCATGACTAGCGGGATCGAGCAGTACTTC. As protein: CASSSMTSGIEQYF.